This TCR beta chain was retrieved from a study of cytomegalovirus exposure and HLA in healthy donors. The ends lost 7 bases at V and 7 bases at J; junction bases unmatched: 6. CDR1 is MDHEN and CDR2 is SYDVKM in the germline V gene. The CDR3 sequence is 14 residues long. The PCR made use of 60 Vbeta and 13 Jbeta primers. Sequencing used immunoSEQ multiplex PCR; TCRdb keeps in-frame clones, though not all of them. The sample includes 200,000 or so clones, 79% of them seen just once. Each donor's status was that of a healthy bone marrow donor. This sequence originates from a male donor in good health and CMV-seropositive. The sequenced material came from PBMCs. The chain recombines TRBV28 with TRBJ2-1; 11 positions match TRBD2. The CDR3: CASIIAGGANEQFF. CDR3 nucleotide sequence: TGTGCCAGCATTATAGCGGGAGGGGCGAATGAGCAGTTCTTC.